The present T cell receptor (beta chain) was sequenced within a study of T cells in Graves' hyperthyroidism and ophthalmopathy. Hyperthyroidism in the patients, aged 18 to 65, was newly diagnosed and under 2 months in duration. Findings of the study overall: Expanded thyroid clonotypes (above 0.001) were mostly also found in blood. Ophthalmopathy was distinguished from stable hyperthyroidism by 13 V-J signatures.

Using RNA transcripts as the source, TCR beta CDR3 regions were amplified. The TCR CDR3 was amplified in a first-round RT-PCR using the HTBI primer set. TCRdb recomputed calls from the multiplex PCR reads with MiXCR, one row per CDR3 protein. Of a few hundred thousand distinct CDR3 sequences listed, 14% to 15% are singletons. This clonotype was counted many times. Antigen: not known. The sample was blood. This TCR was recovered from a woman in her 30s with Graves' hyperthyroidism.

The CDR3 DNA sequence: TGCAGTGCCCCCACCGGACTAGCGATTTCCCCCACCCTACCAGATACGCAGTATTTT. Its translation: CSAPTGLAISPTLPDTQYF. The chain recombines TRBV20-1 with TRBJ2-3; TRBD2 matches 9 bases. The CDR3 loop spans 19 amino acids. With V trimmed by 6 bases and J by 4 bases, 23 bases remained unmatched. The V gene's germline CDR1 is DFQATT and CDR2 SNEGSKA (reference sequence).